The 11 T cell receptor beta chains below all came from one sample that was sequenced in a study of control samples from healthy donors and cancer patients. Libraries were prepared by immunoSEQ multiplex PCR; TCRdb keeps only in-frame clonotypes and omits some of them. The sample shows 57,000 or so clones, nearly 90% of them seen only once. The sample comprised PBMCs. These receptors were taken from a man aged 60 to 75 with colorectal cancer.

The chain has TRBV12-3 or TRBV12-4 and TRBJ2-3; D uncertain. V lost 7 bases to trimming and J lost 0 bases, with 8 bases between them. The CDR3 extends over 13 amino acids. The CDR3 reads CASKETSTDTQYF. The CDR3 DNA reads TGTGCCAGCAAGGAGACTAGCACAGATACGCAGTATTTT.

This chain uses TRBV5-6 with TRBJ1-2, with D unclear. The V end was cut by 1 base, the J end by 3 bases, with 7 bases between. The CDR3 contains 13 residues. Germline V gene lookup returns CDR1 SGHDT and CDR2 YYEEEE. The CDR3 DNA is TGTGCCAGCAGCTTGAGGGCAGACTATGGCTACACCTTC. Translating it yields CASSLRADYGYTF.

The rearrangement uses TRBV3-1 (or the pseudogene TRBV3-2) and TRBJ2-1; tentatively, D is TRBD2 (6 bases). This CDR3 comprises 15 residues. The germline V gene encodes CDR1 LGHDT and CDR2 YNNKEL (reference sequence). V was clipped by 5 bases and J by 8 bases, with 19 bases between them. The CDR3 DNA follows: TGTGCCAGCAGCAAGTCGCTAGCGTTCGGCGATGAGCAGTTCTTC. It codes for CASSKSLAFGDEQFF.

The V call is TRBV29-1, the J call TRBJ1-2; weak D call: TRBD1 (5 bases). Germline values: CDR1 SQVTM, CDR2 ANQGSEA. The CDR3 contains 15 residues. The V gene lost 4 bases and the J gene lost 8 bases, with 23 bases spanning the gap. The CDR3 here is CSVGEGQGPGRGYTF. The DNA for the CDR3 is TGCAGCGTTGGTGAAGGGCAGGGACCCGGGAGAGGCTACACCTTC.

This chain joins TRBV11-2 and TRBJ1-1, with D unresolved. CDR1 is SGHAT, CDR2 FQNNGV, per germline. This CDR3 contains 14 residues. V gave up 6 bases and J gave up 2 bases, with 13 bases separating them. CDR3 sequence: CASRSGLGNTEAFF. The CDR3 nucleotides read TGTGCCAGCAGGTCGGGGTTGGGCAACACTGAAGCTTTCTTT.

The rearrangement joins TRBV10-3 to TRBJ1-5; D may be TRBD1 (6 bases). This CDR3 contains 14 residues. Trimming removed 4 bases from V and 7 bases from J, with 14 bases in between. Germline V gene sequence: CDR1 ENHRY, CDR2 SYGVKD. The CDR3 sequence is CAISGVGRGQPQHF. CDR3 nucleotides: TGTGCCATCAGTGGGGTTGGGAGGGGGCAGCCCCAGCATTTT.

This clone was picked up one time. The chain employs TRBV19 and TRBJ2-7; 8 nucleotides match TRBD2. V was clipped by 10 bases and J by 2 bases; unmatched bases: 10. The CDR3 covers 14 residues. Germline assignment: CDR1 LNHDA and CDR2 SQIVND (reference sequence). This chain's CDR3 is CATQRAGGTYEQYF. The CDR3 region has the DNA TGTGCCACCCAAAGGGCGGGGGGTACCTACGAGCAGTACTTC.

This chain uses TRBV12-3 or TRBV12-4 with TRBJ1-1; tentative D call: TRBD1 (5 bases). V lost 5 bases, J lost 4 bases, and 11 bases lay in between. This CDR3 comprises 13 residues. Written as DNA, the CDR3 is TGTGCCAGCAGTCTCACGGGACGCACTGAAGCTTTCTTT. Translating it yields CASSLTGRTEAFF.

The CDR3 sequence: CAWSRRPAGGPPPYNEQFF. The CDR3 DNA is TGTGCCTGGAGTCGAAGACCAGCGGGGGGACCCCCCCCCTACAATGAGCAGTTCTTC. The V gene is TRBV30, the J gene TRBJ2-1, with 9 bases lining up with TRBD2. Germline CDR1 and CDR2: GTSNPN and SVGIG (reference sequence). J was trimmed by 2 bases and V by 2 bases; bases with no gene match: 16. This CDR3 has 19 residues. The whole variable domain, remainder taken from reference TRBV30 and TRBJ2-1, is SQTIHQWPATLVQPVGSPLSLECTVEGTSNPNLYWYRQAAGRGLQLLFYSVGIGQISSEVPQNLSASRPQDRQFILSSKKLLLSDSGFYLCAWSRRPAGGPPPYNEQFFGPGTRLTVL.

The chain combines TRBV2 with TRBJ2-5, with 11 bases that match TRBD2. J gave up 1 base and V 4 bases, and 8 bases lay outside the gene matches. CDR3 length: 17 amino acids. The V gene's germline CDR1 is SNHLY and CDR2 FYNNEI. The CDR3, as DNA: TGTGCCAGCAGTGTTAGCGGGGGGGCCCCTAGCCAAGAGACCCAGTACTTC. It is translated as CASSVSGGAPSQETQYF.

V and J are TRBV29-1 and TRBJ2-1; D may be TRBD1 or TRBD2 (5 bases each). Trimming removed 4 bases from V and 8 bases from J, with 18 bases in between. The CDR3 covers 14 residues. CDR1 is SQVTM, CDR2 ANQGSEA, per germline. The CDR3 nucleotides are TGCAGCGTTGGGCGACACGGGGCTGGTGATGAGCAGTTCTTC. Residues: CSVGRHGAGDEQFF.